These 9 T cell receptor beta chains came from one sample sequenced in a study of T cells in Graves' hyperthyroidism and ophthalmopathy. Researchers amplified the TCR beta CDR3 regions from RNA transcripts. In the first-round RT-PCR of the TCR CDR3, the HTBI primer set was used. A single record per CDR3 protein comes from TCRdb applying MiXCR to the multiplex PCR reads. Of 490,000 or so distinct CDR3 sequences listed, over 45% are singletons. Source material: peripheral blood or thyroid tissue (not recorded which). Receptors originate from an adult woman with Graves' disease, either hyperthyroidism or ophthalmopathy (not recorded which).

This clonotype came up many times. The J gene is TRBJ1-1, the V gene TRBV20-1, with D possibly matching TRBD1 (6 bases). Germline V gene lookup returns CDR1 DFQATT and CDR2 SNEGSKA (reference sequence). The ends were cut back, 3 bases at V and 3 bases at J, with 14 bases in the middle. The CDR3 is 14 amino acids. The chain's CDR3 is CSARKGGADTEAFF. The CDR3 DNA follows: TGCAGTGCTAGGAAGGGGGGGGCGGACACTGAAGCTTTCTTT.

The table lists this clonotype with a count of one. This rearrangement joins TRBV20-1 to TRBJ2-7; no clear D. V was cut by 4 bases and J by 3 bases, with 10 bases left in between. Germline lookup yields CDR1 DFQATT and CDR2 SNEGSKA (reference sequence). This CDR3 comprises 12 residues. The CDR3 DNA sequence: TGCAGTGCTACACGAGATAACTACGAGCAGTACTTC. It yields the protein CSATRDNYEQYF.

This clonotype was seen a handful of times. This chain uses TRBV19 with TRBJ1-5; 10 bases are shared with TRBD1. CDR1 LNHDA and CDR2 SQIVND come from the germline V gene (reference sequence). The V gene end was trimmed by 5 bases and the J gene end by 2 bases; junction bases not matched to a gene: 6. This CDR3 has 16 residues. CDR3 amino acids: CASSADRGAGNQPQHF. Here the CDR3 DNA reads TGTGCCAGTAGTGCGGACAGGGGGGCTGGCAATCAGCCCCAGCATTTT.

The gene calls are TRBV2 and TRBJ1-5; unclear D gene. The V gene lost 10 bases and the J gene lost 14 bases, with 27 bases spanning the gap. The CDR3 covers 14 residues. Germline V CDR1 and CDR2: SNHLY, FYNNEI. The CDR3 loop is CAISPLSGSYNEHF. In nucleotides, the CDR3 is TGTGCCATTTCACCGCTAAGCGGCTCCTACAATGAGCATTTT.

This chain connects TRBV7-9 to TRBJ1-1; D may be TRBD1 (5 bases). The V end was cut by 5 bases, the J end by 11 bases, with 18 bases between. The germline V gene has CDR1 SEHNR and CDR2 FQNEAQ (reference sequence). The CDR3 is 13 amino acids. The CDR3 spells CASSHRGRVGAFF. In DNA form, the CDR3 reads TGTGCCAGCAGCCACCGGGGGAGGGTTGGCGCTTTCTTT.

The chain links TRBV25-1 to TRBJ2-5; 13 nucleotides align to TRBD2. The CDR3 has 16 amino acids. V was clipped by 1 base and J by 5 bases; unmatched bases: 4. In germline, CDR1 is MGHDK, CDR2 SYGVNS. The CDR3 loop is CASSESLTSGGETQYF. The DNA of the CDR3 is TGTGCCAGCAGTGAATCCTTGACTAGCGGGGGGGAGACCCAGTACTTC.

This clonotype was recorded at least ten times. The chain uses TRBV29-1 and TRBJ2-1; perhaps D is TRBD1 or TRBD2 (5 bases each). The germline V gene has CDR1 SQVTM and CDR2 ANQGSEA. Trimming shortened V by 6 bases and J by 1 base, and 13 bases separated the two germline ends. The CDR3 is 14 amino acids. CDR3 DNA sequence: TGCAGCGTGCCGGGACGTGGTTCCTACAATGAGCAGTTCTTC. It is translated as CSVPGRGSYNEQFF.

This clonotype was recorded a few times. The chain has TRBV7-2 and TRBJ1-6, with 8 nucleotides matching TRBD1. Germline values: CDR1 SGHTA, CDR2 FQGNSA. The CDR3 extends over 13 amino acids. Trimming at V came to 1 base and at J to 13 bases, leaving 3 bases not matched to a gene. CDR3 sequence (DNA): TGTGCCAGCAGCTTAGAGTGGGACAGGCCCCTCCACTTT. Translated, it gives CASSLEWDRPLHF.

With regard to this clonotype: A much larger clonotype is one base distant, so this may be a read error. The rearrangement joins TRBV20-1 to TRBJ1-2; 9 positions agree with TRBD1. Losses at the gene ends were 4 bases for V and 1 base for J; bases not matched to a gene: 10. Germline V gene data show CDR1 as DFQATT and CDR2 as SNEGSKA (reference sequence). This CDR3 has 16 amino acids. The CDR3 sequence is CSATDTGTGINYGYTF. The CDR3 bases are TGCAGTGCTACCGATACCGGGACAGGGATTAACTATGGCTACACCTTC.